This TCR beta chain was retrieved from a study of blood T cells in healthy people across ages. The V gene's germline CDR1 is SGHTA and CDR2 FQGNSA. The CDR3 runs 15 residues. J gave up 7 bases and V 5 bases, and 10 bases lay outside the gene matches. This clonotype was counted a few times. For the second PCR, which ran for 7 to 11 cycles, a sample-barcoded 5' primer and a J-beta primer mix were used. TCRdb reprocessed the 5' RACE reads via MiXCR and lists one record per CDR3 protein. The sample includes some 1.4 million distinct CDR3 sequences, around 39% of them seen just once. The chain joins TRBV7-2 to TRBJ1-5; TRBD1 matches at 8 bases. The sequenced sample was blood. The receptor comes from a woman under 30 in good health. The CDR3 reads CASSPRTGKGQPQHF. The CDR3 DNA reads as TGTGCCAGCAGCCCCCGGACAGGGAAGGGACAGCCCCAGCATTTT.